One and the same sample provided the 27 T cell receptor beta chains below, sequenced in a study of blood T cell repertoires in COVID-19. Profiled with immunoSEQ multiplex PCR; TCRdb holds only in-frame clones, not every one. The sample lists some 200,000 clones, approximately 80% occurring once. Specimen: peripheral blood. Receptors originate from a woman aged 80 or older with acute or convalescent COVID-19.

The chain employs TRBV7-2 and TRBJ2-5; 8 positions match TRBD2. Per germline, CDR1 SGHTA and CDR2 FQGNSA. V trimming: 5 bases; J trimming: 0 bases; junction bases outside the gene matches: 8. The CDR3 is made up of 16 amino acids. The chain's CDR3 is CASSETSATYQETQYF. DNA for the CDR3: TGTGCCAGCAGCGAGACTAGCGCAACGTACCAAGAGACCCAGTACTTC.

The rearrangement uses TRBV3-1 (or the pseudogene TRBV3-2) and TRBJ1-5, with 8 bases identical to TRBD1. Losses at the gene ends were 0 bases for V and 2 bases for J; bases not matched to a gene: 12. The CDR3 has 19 residues. CDR1 LGHDT and CDR2 YNNKEL come from the germline V gene (reference sequence). Here the CDR3 reads CASSQDDAGGTAGNQPQHF. Written as DNA, the CDR3 is TGTGCCAGCAGCCAAGATGATGCAGGGGGCACCGCGGGCAATCAGCCCCAGCATTTT.

The chain links TRBV11-3 to TRBJ2-7, with 8 bases aligning to TRBD2. Germline V lookup: CDR1 SGHNT, CDR2 YENEEA. V lost 3 bases, J lost 2 bases, and 6 bases stayed unmatched. The CDR3 runs to 15 residues. This CDR3 reads CASSFATGGTYEQYF. CDR3 DNA sequence: TGTGCCAGCAGCTTCGCCACGGGGGGGACCTACGAGCAGTACTTC.

V usage is TRBV7-2 and J usage is TRBJ2-3; D may be TRBD2 (5 bases). The CDR3 sequence is 14 residues long. Deletions cut 6 bases from V and 0 bases from J, with 10 bases between. The germline gives CDR1 SGHTA, CDR2 FQGNSA. In DNA form, the CDR3 reads TGTGCCAGCAGGTTGCGGACTAGCACAGATACGCAGTATTTT. This sequence encodes CASRLRTSTDTQYF. The variable domain in full, with the rest retrieved from reference TRBV7-2 and TRBJ2-3, is GAGVSQSPSNKVTEKGKDVELRCDPISGHTALYWYRQSLGQGLEFLIYFQGNSAPDKSGLPSDRFSAERTGGSVSTLTIQRTQQEDSAVYLCASRLRTSTDTQYFGPGTRLTVL.

CDR3 residues: CASSFGTGYEKLFF. The CDR3, as DNA: TGTGCCAGCAGCTTCGGGACAGGATATGAAAAACTGTTTTTT. The rearrangement uses TRBV7-9 and TRBJ1-4; 8 nucleotides match TRBD1. CDR1 and CDR2 (germline): SEHNR, FQNEAQ (reference sequence). V lost 3 bases to trimming and J lost 6 bases; unmatched junction nucleotides: 3. CDR3 length equals 14 residues.

The chain combines TRBV6-1 with TRBJ2-1, with 7 bases lining up with TRBD2. Losses at the gene ends were 1 base for V and 0 bases for J; bases not matched to a gene: 18. CDR1 MNHNS and CDR2 SASEGT come from the germline V gene. CDR3 length: 21 amino acids. The CDR3: CASSEGFGVGVGTTSYNEQFF. In nucleotides, the CDR3 is TGTGCCAGCAGTGAAGGCTTCGGAGTTGGGGTAGGGACTACCTCCTACAATGAGCAGTTCTTC.

The gene calls are TRBV3-1 (or the pseudogene TRBV3-2) and TRBJ1-2, with no clear D. The V and J ends lost 4 bases and 0 bases respectively, with 12 bases between them. This CDR3 contains 15 residues. Germline V gene data show CDR1 as LGHDT and CDR2 as YNNKEL (reference sequence). CDR3 in DNA: TGTGCCAGCAGCCTTGGAGGGATCGCTAACTATGGCTACACCTTC. Residues: CASSLGGIANYGYTF.

J is TRBJ2-2 and V is TRBV29-1; 10 bases align to TRBD1. This CDR3 is built from 17 residues. In germline, CDR1 is SQVTM, CDR2 ANQGSEA. The CDR3 sequence: CRSVDGPGQGYTGELFF. The CDR3 DNA reads TGCAGAAGCGTTGACGGGCCGGGACAGGGGTACACCGGGGAGCTGTTTTTT.

The rearrangement joins TRBV5-1 to TRBJ2-5; 8 bases fit TRBD2. This CDR3 is 14 amino acids long. CDR1 SGHRS and CDR2 YFSETQ come from the germline V gene. Trimming at V came to 2 bases and at J to 5 bases, leaving 5 bases not matched to a gene. The CDR3 loop reads CASSFVAGGETQYF. CDR3 sequence (DNA): TGCGCCAGCAGCTTTGTTGCGGGAGGCGAGACCCAGTACTTC.

This sequence joins TRBV7-2 and TRBJ1-6; maybe TRBD1 (5 bases). The CDR3 runs 18 residues. The V and J ends lost 5 bases and 0 bases respectively, with 17 bases between them. The V gene's germline CDR1 is SGHTA and CDR2 FQGNSA. The DNA for the CDR3 is TGTGCCAGCAGCCCCTCGGTGGGGGGGGGCTCCTATAATTCACCCCTCCACTTT. This translates into CASSPSVGGGSYNSPLHF.

A few counts support this clone. V usage is TRBV29-1 and J usage is TRBJ1-4; 9 bases match TRBD1. The V gene end was trimmed by 6 bases and the J gene end by 4 bases; junction bases not matched to a gene: 3. Looked up from germline, CDR1 is SQVTM and CDR2 is ANQGSEA. This CDR3 contains 13 residues. CDR3 residues: CSVRGQGNEKLFF. The CDR3 DNA reads TGCAGCGTGAGGGGACAGGGTAATGAAAAACTGTTTTTT.

This rearrangement joins TRBV5-4 to TRBJ1-4, with 7 positions matching TRBD1. The CDR3 is 17 amino acids. Looked up from germline, CDR1 is SGHNT and CDR2 is YYREEE (reference sequence). The V segment lost 5 bases and the J segment 4 bases; nucleotides outside the gene matches: 14. The CDR3 bases are TGTGCCAGCAGTCGGATACCGCGGGACAGCCTTAATGAAAAACTGTTTTTT. It yields the protein CASSRIPRDSLNEKLFF.

V usage is TRBV10-3 and J usage is TRBJ2-7, with D unresolved. Germline V CDR1 and CDR2: ENHRY, SYGVKD. The CDR3 has 11 amino acids. For the CDR3, the DNA is TGTTCGGCTGGAGTTAACTACGAGCAGTACTTC. Amino acids: CSAGVNYEQYF.

In DNA, the CDR3 is TGTGCCAGCAGCGCCGGGACTAGCCAAGAGACCCAGTACTTC. Translated: CASSAGTSQETQYF. The rearrangement joins TRBV13 to TRBJ2-5; TRBD2 matches 8 bases. J gave up 1 base and V 5 bases, and 3 bases lay outside the gene matches. Looked up from germline, CDR1 is PRHDT and CDR2 is FYEKMQ (reference sequence). This CDR3 region has 14 residues.

This clone appeared once. The genes are TRBV7-2 and TRBJ2-5; 13 bases align to TRBD2. V was clipped by 1 base and J by 5 bases; unmatched bases: 7. This CDR3 contains 17 residues. Germline V lookup: CDR1 SGHTA, CDR2 FQGNSA. Here the CDR3 reads CASSLGAPTSGGETQYF. DNA of the CDR3: TGTGCCAGCAGCTTAGGAGCCCCGACTAGCGGGGGGGAGACCCAGTACTTC.

The V and J genes are TRBV7-2 and TRBJ1-2; tentatively, D is TRBD1 (6 bases). This CDR3 spans 16 amino acids. Trimming stripped 2 bases from V and 3 bases from J, with 16 bases between. The germline CDR1 and CDR2 sequences are SGHTA and FQGNSA. CDR3: CASSLRPEDSYYGYTF. CDR3 in DNA: TGTGCCAGCAGCTTACGGCCCGAGGACAGCTACTATGGCTACACCTTC.

In DNA, the CDR3 is TGTGCCAGTAGTATTCGGACTAGCGGGAGTATCTACGAGCAGTACTTC. As protein: CASSIRTSGSIYEQYF. The rearrangement joins TRBV19 to TRBJ2-7, with 13 positions matching TRBD2. V lost 3 bases and J lost 3; bases outside the gene matches: 5. This CDR3 has 16 amino acids. The germline V gene has CDR1 LNHDA and CDR2 SQIVND (reference sequence).

V gene TRBV6-6 combines with J gene TRBJ2-7; 7 bases agree with TRBD1. Germline CDR1 reads MNHNY; CDR2 reads SVGAGI (reference sequence). The V segment lost 2 bases and the J segment 1 base; nucleotides outside the gene matches: 5. The CDR3 consists of 15 residues. The CDR3 is CASSYEGAASYEQYF. The CDR3 DNA reads as TGTGCCAGCAGTTACGAGGGGGCTGCATCCTACGAGCAGTACTTC.

This clone was counted once. This rearrangement joins TRBV24-1 to TRBJ1-2, with 8 bases aligning to TRBD1. The CDR3 totals 14 residues. With V trimmed by 3 bases and J by 5 bases, 4 bases remained unmatched. From germline, CDR1 is KGHDR and CDR2 SFDVKD. CDR3 nucleotides: TGTGCCACCAGTGATCCTGGACAGGGTTATGGCTACACCTTC. It specifies CATSDPGQGYGYTF.

The genes are TRBV19 and TRBJ1-1; the D is unclear. This CDR3 contains 15 residues. V gave up 1 base and J gave up 4 bases, with 13 bases separating them. The germline gives CDR1 LNHDA, CDR2 SQIVND (reference sequence). The CDR3 nucleotides are TGTGCCAGTAGTATAGGGGCAGGCGTGGGCACTGAAGCTTTCTTT. As protein: CASSIGAGVGTEAFF. Filled out from reference TRBV19 and TRBJ1-1, the complete variable domain reads DGGITQSPKYLFRKEGQNVTLSCEQNLNHDAMYWYRQDPGQGLRLIYYSQIVNDFQKGDIAEGYSVSREKKESFPLTVTSAQKNPTAFYLCASSIGAGVGTEAFFGQGTRLTVV.

The chain has TRBV5-1 and TRBJ1-1; tentatively, D is TRBD1 (6 bases). V lost 3 bases to trimming and J lost 4 bases, with 19 bases between them. This CDR3 comprises 16 residues. Germline V lookup: CDR1 SGHRS, CDR2 YFSETQ. Written as DNA, the CDR3 is TGCGCCAGCAGCTCGGGAGGACAGATCCAGGGCACTGAAGCTTTCTTT. It is translated as CASSSGGQIQGTEAFF.

The chain is built from TRBV19 and TRBJ1-3; 9 nucleotides align to TRBD1. The CDR3 has 15 residues. Trimming cost V 2 bases and J 2 bases; bases outside gene matches: 1. Germline V CDR1 and CDR2: LNHDA, SQIVND (reference sequence). The CDR3 reads CASSIRTGAGNTIYF. The CDR3 DNA sequence: TGTGCCAGTAGTATAAGGACAGGGGCTGGAAACACCATATATTTT.

CDR3: CSALQGRGTEAFF. The CDR3 coding sequence is TGCAGCGCTCTACAGGGACGCGGCACTGAAGCTTTCTTT. V gene TRBV29-1 combines with J gene TRBJ1-1; D is perhaps TRBD1 (6 bases). Trimming removed 7 bases from V and 4 bases from J, with 16 bases in between. Germline V lookup: CDR1 SQVTM, CDR2 ANQGSEA. The CDR3 runs to 13 residues.

The V and J genes are TRBV20-1 and TRBJ1-4, with D possibly matching TRBD1 (5 bases). This CDR3 has 11 residues. The V gene's germline CDR1 is DFQATT and CDR2 SNEGSKA (reference sequence). Trimming shortened V by 7 bases and J by 10 bases, and 13 bases separated the two germline ends. CDR3 sequence (DNA): TGCAGTGTGGGGGGGAGGGGAAAACTGTTTTTT. Its translation is CSVGGRGKLFF.

In this sample, this clone turned up a few times. This chain uses TRBV9 with TRBJ2-5; 14 nucleotides align to TRBD2. The CDR3 is 17 residues long. V lost 7 bases to trimming and J lost 5 bases; unmatched junction nucleotides: 13. CDR1 and CDR2 from the germline V gene are SGDLS and YYNGEE. CDR3: CASATGTSGSAGETQYF. In nucleotides, the CDR3 is TGTGCCAGCGCCACAGGGACTAGCGGGAGTGCGGGTGAGACCCAGTACTTC.

The V gene is TRBV7-9, the J gene TRBJ1-1; D uncertain. Germline V gene lookup returns CDR1 SEHNR and CDR2 FQNEAQ (reference sequence). V was cut by 7 bases and J by 1 base, with 10 bases left in between. The CDR3 contains 13 residues. The CDR3 reads CASNQNSNTEAFF. In DNA form, the CDR3 reads TGTGCCAGCAACCAAAACTCGAACACTGAAGCTTTCTTT.

The V and J genes are TRBV3-1 (or the pseudogene TRBV3-2) and TRBJ1-1; 7 nucleotides agree with TRBD1. Germline V gene data show CDR1 as LGHDT and CDR2 as YNNKEL (reference sequence). The CDR3 runs 14 residues. Trimming cost V 4 bases and J 4 bases; bases outside gene matches: 6. As DNA, the CDR3 is TGTGCCAGCAGCCTTAACAGGGGAGGCACTGAAGCTTTCTTT. This sequence encodes CASSLNRGGTEAFF.